This TCR beta chain emerged from a study of blood T cell repertoires in COVID-19. CDR1 is LNHDA and CDR2 is SQIVND in the germline V gene (reference sequence). The CDR3 length is 15 residues. V dropped 5 bases and J dropped 3 bases, with 15 bases sitting between them. The table came from immunoSEQ multiplex PCR; TCRdb's copy has only in-frame clones and leaves some out. The sample has about 120,000 clones, around 89% seen once. This clonotype originated in a woman in her sixties with COVID-19, enrolled during active disease. The sample consisted of peripheral blood. This chain joins TRBV19 and TRBJ2-3; D might be TRBD2 (5 bases). CDR3 nucleotides: TGTGCCAGTAGTCTTCCCGGACTGGGGACAGATACGCAGTATTTT. It yields the protein CASSLPGLGTDTQYF.